The 3 T cell receptor beta chains reported below all come from one sample, sequenced in a study of post-analysis software for immune sequencing data. Whole-study findings and limits: TRBV5-6, TRBV5-1 and TRBV20-1 belonged to a set of a handful of TRBV segments that were more frequent in patients than controls.

Unique-molecular-identifier-tagged TCR beta cDNA libraries were used. MiXCR, run by TCRdb on the PCR reads, gives a single entry per CDR3 protein. The sample lists 820,000 or so distinct CDR3 sequences; about 53% were seen once. Their antigens are not known. The sequencing sample was made of blood. The receptor set was obtained from a girl under 18 with multiple sclerosis.

This clonotype appeared a few times. V usage is TRBV20-1 and J usage is TRBJ2-6; D remains unclear. Germline assignment: CDR1 DFQATT and CDR2 SNEGSKA (reference sequence). Trimming removed 1 base at V and 1 base at J, with 11 bases between. There are 16 residues in the CDR3. The CDR3 loop is CSARGGGISGANVLTF. CDR3 sequence (DNA): TGCAGTGCTAGAGGTGGTGGCATTTCTGGGGCCAACGTCCTGACTTTC.

The rearrangement links TRBV12-3 or TRBV12-4 to TRBJ2-1; 9 bases are a match to TRBD2. The CDR3 is made up of 17 amino acids. V was pared by 1 base and J by 7 bases, with 11 bases of the junction left unmatched. The chain's CDR3 is CASSLGSSGAGENEQFF. The CDR3 DNA sequence: TGTGCCAGCAGTTTAGGTTCTAGCGGGGCGGGAGAGAATGAGCAGTTCTTC.

This clonotype was detected a few times. V gene TRBV20-1 combines with J gene TRBJ2-7; 8 nucleotides align to TRBD2. The CDR3 is 14 amino acids. V lost 3 bases to trimming and J lost 1 base; unmatched junction nucleotides: 5. Germline CDR1 is DFQATT and CDR2 is SNEGSKA (reference sequence). CDR3 sequence (DNA): TGCAGTGCTAGTGTTAGCGGGGCTTCCTACGAGCAGTACTTC. This codes for CSASVSGASYEQYF.